Below are 22 T cell receptor beta chains sequenced from a single sample in a study of blood T cell repertoires in COVID-19. Clones were read by immunoSEQ multiplex PCR, and TCRdb kept only the in-frame ones, dropping some. Of fewer than 350,000 clones in the sample, 80% to 90% were seen once. Specimen: PBMCs or T cells enriched from blood (not recorded which). These receptors were collected from a man aged 25-45 years who had recovered from COVID-19.

The rearrangement uses TRBV27 and TRBJ2-5; 7 bases map to TRBD1. There are 15 residues in the CDR3. Germline CDR1 and CDR2: MNHEY and SMNVEV (reference sequence). The V and J ends lost 3 bases and 3 bases, in that order; junction bases with no gene match: 7. CDR3 loop: CASSFFRDSEETQYF. CDR3 in DNA: TGTGCCAGCAGTTTTTTCCGGGACAGCGAAGAGACCCAGTACTTC.

This clone appeared many times. J is TRBJ1-5 and V is TRBV6-5, with 9 nucleotides matching TRBD1. V lost 7 bases, J lost 6 bases, and 7 bases stayed unmatched. The V gene's germline CDR1 is MNHEY and CDR2 SVGAGI. The CDR3 is 14 residues long. CDR3 region: CASTPDRGVQPQHF. The CDR3 DNA reads TGTGCCAGCACTCCGGACAGGGGAGTTCAGCCCCAGCATTTT.

The chain has TRBV6-8 and TRBJ1-4; D unresolved. V gave up 1 base and J gave up 6 bases, with 3 bases separating them. Germline-derived CDR1 and CDR2 are MNHGY and SAAAGT. The CDR3 runs 12 residues. The CDR3 nucleotides read TGTGCCAGCAGTTACTTCGATGAAAAACTGTTTTTT. This sequence encodes CASSYFDEKLFF.

The genes are TRBV24-1 and TRBJ1-1; a possible D gene is TRBD1 (5 bases). The CDR3 length is 13 residues. The ends were cut back, 4 bases at V and 1 base at J, with 6 bases in the middle. Germline V gene lookup returns CDR1 KGHDR and CDR2 SFDVKD. In DNA, the CDR3 is TGTGCCACCAGTGACGGGGGGAACACTGAAGCTTTCTTT. Translating gives CATSDGGNTEAFF.

V and J are TRBV27 and TRBJ2-2; D unclear. The CDR3 has 15 residues. Looked up from germline, CDR1 is MNHEY and CDR2 is SMNVEV (reference sequence). Trimming took off 2 bases at V and 2 bases at J, with 9 bases between the two ends. The CDR3 bases are TGTGCCAGCAGTTTAGTCGGCGGAAACACCGGGGAGCTGTTTTTT. The encoded protein is CASSLVGGNTGELFF.

The chain uses TRBV19 and TRBJ1-3, with D uncertain. Germline V lookup: CDR1 LNHDA, CDR2 SQIVND (reference sequence). V shed 2 bases and J shed 0 bases, with 8 bases lying between them. The CDR3 has 15 residues. The CDR3 loop reads CASSIFTDSGNTIYF. For the CDR3, the DNA is TGTGCCAGTAGTATATTTACAGACTCTGGAAACACCATATATTTT.

This chain uses TRBV5-1 with TRBJ2-3, with TRBD2 matching over 9 bases. Looked up from germline, CDR1 is SGHRS and CDR2 is YFSETQ. Unmatched junction bases numbered 4, after V lost 5 bases and J lost 3 bases. The CDR3 totals 14 residues. The CDR3, as DNA: TGCGCCAGCAGGTTGAGCGGGGGGACAGATACGCAGTATTTT. It codes for CASRLSGGTDTQYF. Full variable domain (missing parts from reference TRBV5-1 and TRBJ2-3): KAGVTQTPRYLIKTRGQQVTLSCSPISGHRSVSWYQQTPGQGLQFLFEYFSETQRNKGNFPGRFSGRQFSNSRSEMNVSTLELGDSALYLCASRLSGGTDTQYFGPGTRLTVL.

The chain has TRBV3-1 (or the pseudogene TRBV3-2) and TRBJ1-5, with 9 bases identical to TRBD1. This CDR3 is 16 amino acids long. Germline-derived CDR1 and CDR2 are LGHDT and YNNKEL (reference sequence). J lost 3 bases, V lost 4 bases, and 7 bases had no gene match. CDR3 residues: CASSPGTGFPNQPQHF. The CDR3 DNA reads as TGTGCCAGCAGCCCCGGGACAGGGTTCCCCAATCAGCCCCAGCATTTT.

There are a few counts of this clone. V gene TRBV6-2 or TRBV6-3 combines with J gene TRBJ2-7, with D perhaps matching TRBD1 (6 bases). Per germline, CDR1 MNHEY and CDR2 SVGEGT. The CDR3 has 13 residues. V gave up 6 bases and J gave up 3 bases, with 12 bases separating them. The chain's CDR3 is CASSRGSGYEQYF. The CDR3 DNA reads TGTGCCAGCAGCAGGGGATCGGGCTACGAGCAGTACTTC.

This clone was recorded only once. The chain is built from TRBV29-1 and TRBJ1-1, with D hard to call. The germline gives CDR1 SQVTM, CDR2 ANQGSEA. CDR3 length: 13 amino acids. Trimming removed 7 bases from V and 0 bases from J, with 12 bases in between. CDR3 sequence reads: CSARQSLNTEAFF. The CDR3 nucleotides read TGCAGCGCCAGACAAAGTTTGAACACTGAAGCTTTCTTT. Combining the CDR3 with reference TRBV29-1 and TRBJ1-1 gives the whole variable domain SAVISQKPSRDICQRGTSLTIQCQVDSQVTMMFWYRQQPGQSLTLIATANQGSEATYESGFVIDKFPISRPNLTFSTLTVSNMSPEDSSIYLCSARQSLNTEAFFGQGTRLTVV.

Of note for this clone: Other DNA sequences in this sample translate to the same CDR3. V is TRBV5-1 and J is TRBJ1-2; the match to TRBD1 covers 9 bases. The J segment lost 5 bases and the V segment lost 4 bases, leaving 9 bases of the junction unmatched. This CDR3 region has 15 residues. CDR1 is SGHRS and CDR2 is YFSETQ in the germline V gene. The CDR3 here is CASSPQGQGGYGYTF. DNA for the CDR3: TGCGCCAGCAGCCCCCAGGGACAGGGTGGTTATGGCTACACCTTC.

This clone was detected a few times. Different DNA sequences within this sample yield the same CDR3. This chain uses TRBV19 with TRBJ1-2; 7 bases line up with TRBD1. CDR3 length equals 14 residues. CDR1 and CDR2 from the germline V gene are LNHDA and SQIVND (reference sequence). V gave up 1 base and J gave up 4 bases; unmatched junction bases: 3. The CDR3 reads CASSIAQGGYGYTF. The DNA for the CDR3 is TGTGCCAGTAGTATAGCCCAGGGGGGCTATGGCTACACCTTC.

In this sample, this clone turned up a few times. V and J are TRBV12-5 and TRBJ2-3; 16 nucleotides agree with TRBD2. This CDR3 contains 18 residues. Trimming cost V 6 bases and J 0 bases; bases outside gene matches: 6. CDR1 LGHNT and CDR2 FRNRAP come from the germline V gene. The CDR3 protein is CASGSGLAGGRSTDTQYF. CDR3 DNA: TGTGCTAGTGGCTCGGGACTAGCGGGGGGGCGGAGCACAGATACGCAGTATTTT.

The chain links TRBV18 to TRBJ2-1; tentatively, D is TRBD1 (6 bases). Germline V gene sequence: CDR1 KGHSH, CDR2 LQKENI. This CDR3 comprises 14 residues. V was trimmed by 5 bases and J by 6 bases, leaving 14 bases between them. CDR3 amino acids: CASSGTNKPNEQFF. DNA for the CDR3: TGTGCCAGCTCAGGGACAAATAAACCCAATGAGCAGTTCTTC.

J is TRBJ2-6 and V is TRBV5-6, with a possible D match to TRBD2 (5 bases). Trimming stripped 2 bases from V and 0 bases from J, with 18 bases between. The CDR3 loop spans 19 amino acids. The V gene's germline CDR1 is SGHDT and CDR2 YYEEEE. In DNA, the CDR3 is TGTGCCAGCAGCTTAGGGAGCACTCCACGTACCTCTGGGGCCAACGTCCTGACTTTC. The encoded protein is CASSLGSTPRTSGANVLTF.

This chain joins TRBV11-3 and TRBJ2-3, with 7 nucleotides matching TRBD2. CDR1 is SGHNT and CDR2 is YENEEA in the germline V gene. V lost 5 bases to trimming and J lost 4 bases; unmatched junction nucleotides: 12. The CDR3 totals 16 residues. The CDR3 sequence: CASSQRGEAPPDTQYF. The CDR3 nucleotides are TGTGCCAGCAGCCAACGGGGGGAGGCTCCACCAGATACGCAGTATTTT.

This clone came up once. The chain carries TRBV19 and TRBJ1-1, with D possibly being TRBD1 (6 bases). V was trimmed by 6 bases and J by 5 bases, leaving 19 bases between them. This CDR3 is built from 15 residues. Germline CDR1 is LNHDA and CDR2 is SQIVND (reference sequence). CDR3 sequence reads: CASSQRSRGRTEAFF. The CDR3 DNA reads TGTGCCAGTAGCCAGAGGTCCAGGGGAAGAACTGAAGCTTTCTTT.

This clone has just one count. The rearrangement links TRBV9 to TRBJ1-1; 9 positions agree with TRBD1. Germline V lookup: CDR1 SGDLS, CDR2 YYNGEE. The CDR3 is 17 residues long. Trimming at V came to 4 bases and at J to 5 bases, leaving 15 bases not matched to a gene. The CDR3 protein is CASSLRPQGDRETEAFF. CDR3 in DNA: TGTGCCAGCAGCCTCCGGCCTCAAGGGGACAGGGAAACTGAAGCTTTCTTT.

The V and J genes are TRBV5-1 and TRBJ2-3, with 12 bases fitting TRBD2. The CDR3 spans 17 residues. V was clipped by 3 bases and J by 2 bases; unmatched bases: 7. Germline assignment: CDR1 SGHRS and CDR2 YFSETQ. The CDR3 sequence: CASSSNLAGGSTDTQYF. The CDR3, as DNA: TGCGCCAGCAGCTCCAATCTAGCGGGGGGGTCCACAGATACGCAGTATTTT.

This sequence joins TRBV12-5 and TRBJ1-6; D is possibly TRBD1 (6 bases). V lost 6 bases, J lost 5 bases, and 17 bases lay in between. The germline V gene encodes CDR1 LGHNT and CDR2 FRNRAP. The CDR3 loop spans 16 amino acids. In DNA, the CDR3 is TGTGCTAGTGGCACCACAGGGTTTGAAAATAATTCACCCCTCCACTTT. Its protein is CASGTTGFENNSPLHF.

The rearrangement joins TRBV10-3 to TRBJ1-1; perhaps TRBD1 as D (5 bases). The germline gives CDR1 ENHRY, CDR2 SYGVKD. V was clipped by 1 base and J by 7 bases, with 16 bases between them. This CDR3 spans 15 amino acids. The CDR3: CAISEFTSGSGEAFF. The CDR3 DNA follows: TGTGCCATCAGTGAGTTTACCTCAGGGTCAGGTGAAGCTTTCTTT.

In its sample, this clone was seen once. The chain links TRBV19 to TRBJ1-5; unclear D gene. Germline lookup yields CDR1 LNHDA and CDR2 SQIVND (reference sequence). The CDR3 consists of 15 residues. Trimming took off 0 bases at V and 4 bases at J, with 10 bases between the two ends. The CDR3 nucleotides read TGTGCCAGTAGTATAGATCGGGTTGGGAATCAGCCCCAGCATTTT. Its protein is CASSIDRVGNQPQHF.